One TCR beta chain is described in this entry. This clonotype was recorded many times. Its cognate antigen has yet to be identified. No much larger clone exists at a distance of one base, and base qualities are not known. CDR1 and CDR2 are drawn from the germline V gene: SQVTM, ANQGSEA. The junction shows trimming of 7 bases on V and 1 base on J, plus 7 bases between the germline ends. The CDR3 goes from the cysteine to the phenylalanine over 11 residues. This entry keeps only the CDR3 DNA: 33 bases, framed from base 1. These data originate in a study of T-cell memory formation after mild COVID-19 (dated by TCRdb to about 2021). As for the study more broadly: Most TCR sequence clusters were specific to one of the two donors. The cohort comprised two young, previously healthy adult volunteers, one female and one male. In two donors, T-cell clones that expanded and contracted after mild COVID-19 were followed by sequencing TCRalpha and TCRbeta repertoires longitudinally.

Ficoll-Paque density gradient centrifugation was used to isolate PBMCs. The reads were generated on an Illumina NovaSeq 6000. cDNA libraries for TCRalpha and TCRbeta were prepared by 5'RACE using constant-segment primers, with sample barcodes and unique molecular identifiers added. Trizol reagent was used to extract RNA from every sample. Libraries were amplified in two PCR steps, with a second sample barcode and Illumina TruSeq adapters added in the second step. Sequencing of the libraries was done on an Illumina NovaSeq, producing 2 x 150 bp paired-end reads. The study's own analysis went as follows. With migec v1.2.7, reads were demultiplexed and then collapsed into UMI-guided consensus sequences. Using mixcr v2.1.11, UMI consensuses were aligned to TRA and TRB V and J templates and then assembled into clonotypes. Clonotypes were classified as expanded or contracted when called significant by both edgeR and NoisET, with noise models trained on biological replicates. For edgeR calls, a false discovery rate-adjusted p below 0.01 and a log2 fold-change threshold of 1 were applied. PCA with hierarchical clustering of max-normalized trajectories of the 1000 most abundant clonotypes was used as exploratory dynamics analysis. Separately sequenced CD4+ and CD8+ repertoires were used to assign the CD4 or CD8 phenotype of responding clones. TCRdb's own reprocessing of the public reads used fastp at Q25 and MiXCR and kept productive beta chains. Entries that share a CDR3 protein sequence are merged under the most common genes and DNA. These V and J calls rely on TCRdb rather than the paper's analysis. In all, the sample holds 130,000 to 150,000 distinct CDR3 sequences, and roughly 6.2% of those were seen once. The ten largest clones capture 2% to 2.5% of the sample.

The paper's findings and limits, for the study overall: The study included only a couple of mild cases, and larger cohorts that include severe cases with pre-infection samples were judged to be necessary. Whether the second-wave clones peaking on day 37 were SARS-CoV-2 specific was not confirmed. Some responding clones were detected in pre-infection memory, which suggested that pre-existing cross-reactive memory T cells had joined the SARS-CoV-2 response. Clones that contracted from day 15 to 85 showed balanced CD4/CD8 phenotypes, whereas a second wave of clones that expanded from day 15 to 37 leaned towards CD4+. Contracting CD4+ clones were found mainly in CM and EM memory subsets, while CD8+ clones were enriched in EMRA.

The sequence links TRBV29-1 to TRBJ1-1; tentative D gene TRBD1, with 5 bases matching. The TCR comes from an adult woman who had mild COVID-19 (a few samples of this study predate the infection). The sample titles of this study are shuffled in the database, so cell type and time point are left out; the donor was told from shared clones. The sample taken for sequencing was PBMCs or a T cell subset sorted from them (not recorded which). The DNA sequence is given as TGCAGCGCCAGGGAGAACACTGAAGCTTTCTTT. Its protein reads: CSARENTEAFF.